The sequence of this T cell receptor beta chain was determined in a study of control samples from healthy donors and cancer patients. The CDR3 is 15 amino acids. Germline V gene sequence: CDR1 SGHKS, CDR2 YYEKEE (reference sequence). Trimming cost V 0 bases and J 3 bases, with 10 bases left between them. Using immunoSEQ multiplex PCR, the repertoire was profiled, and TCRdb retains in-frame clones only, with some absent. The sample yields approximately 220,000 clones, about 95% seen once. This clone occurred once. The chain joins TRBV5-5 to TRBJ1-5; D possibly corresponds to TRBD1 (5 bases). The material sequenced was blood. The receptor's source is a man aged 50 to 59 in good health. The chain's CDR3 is CASSLVGVYNQPQHF. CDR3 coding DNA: TGTGCCAGCAGCTTGGTGGGGGTGTACAATCAGCCCCAGCATTTT.